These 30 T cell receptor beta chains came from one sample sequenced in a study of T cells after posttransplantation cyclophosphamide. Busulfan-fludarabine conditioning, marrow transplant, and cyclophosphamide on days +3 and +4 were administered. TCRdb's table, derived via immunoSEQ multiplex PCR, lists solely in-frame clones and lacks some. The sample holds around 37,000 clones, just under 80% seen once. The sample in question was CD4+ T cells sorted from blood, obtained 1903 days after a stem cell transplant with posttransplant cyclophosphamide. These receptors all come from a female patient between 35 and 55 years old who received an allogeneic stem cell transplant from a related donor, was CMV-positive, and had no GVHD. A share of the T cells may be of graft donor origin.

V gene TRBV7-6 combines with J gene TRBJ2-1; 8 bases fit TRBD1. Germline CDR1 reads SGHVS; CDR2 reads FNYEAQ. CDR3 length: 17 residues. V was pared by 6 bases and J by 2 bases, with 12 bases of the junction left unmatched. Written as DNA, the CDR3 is TGTGCCAGCAGTTCCGGAATGGCAGGGGGCACCTACAATGAGCAGTTCTTC. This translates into CASSSGMAGGTYNEQFF.

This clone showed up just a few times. CDR3 sequence reads: CASSPGRGYGYTF. CDR3 nucleotide sequence: TGTGCCAGCAGCCCAGGGAGGGGCTATGGCTACACCTTC. This chain connects TRBV5-6 to TRBJ1-2, with D possibly TRBD1 on 5 matching bases. The CDR3 spans 13 residues. Trimming pared 4 bases from V and 4 bases from J, leaving 11 bases between. The germline V gene encodes CDR1 SGHDT and CDR2 YYEEEE.

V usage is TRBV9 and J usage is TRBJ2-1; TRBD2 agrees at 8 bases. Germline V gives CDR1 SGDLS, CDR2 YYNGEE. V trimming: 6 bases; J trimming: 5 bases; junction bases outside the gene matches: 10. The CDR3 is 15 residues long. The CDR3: CASTRSGAENNEQFF. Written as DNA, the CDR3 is TGTGCCAGCACCCGTAGCGGGGCGGAAAACAATGAGCAGTTCTTC. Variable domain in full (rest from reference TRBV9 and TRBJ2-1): DSGVTQTPKHLITATGQRVTLRCSPRSGDLSVYWYQQSLDQGLQFLIQYYNGEERAKGNILERFSAQQFPDLHSELNLSSLELGDSALYFCASTRSGAENNEQFFGPGTRLTVL.

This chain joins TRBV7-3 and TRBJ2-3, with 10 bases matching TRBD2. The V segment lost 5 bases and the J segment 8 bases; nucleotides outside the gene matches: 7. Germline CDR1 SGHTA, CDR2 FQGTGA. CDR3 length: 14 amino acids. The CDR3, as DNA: TGTGCCAGCAGCCAAGCGGGGGGGCAGGGTACGCAGTATTTT. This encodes CASSQAGGQGTQYF.

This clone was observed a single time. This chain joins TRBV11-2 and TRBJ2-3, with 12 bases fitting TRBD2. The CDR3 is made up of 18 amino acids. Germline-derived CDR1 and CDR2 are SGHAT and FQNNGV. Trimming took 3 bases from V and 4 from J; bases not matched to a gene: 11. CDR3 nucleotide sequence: TGTGCCAGCAGCTTTTCACCCTTACTAGCGGGGGGCCCAGATACGCAGTATTTT. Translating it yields CASSFSPLLAGGPDTQYF. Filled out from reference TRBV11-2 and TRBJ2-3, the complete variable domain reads EAGVAQSPRYKIIEKRQSVAFWCNPISGHATLYWYQQILGQGPKLLIQFQNNGVVDDSQLPKDRFSAERLKGVDSTLKIQPAKLEDSAVYLCASSFSPLLAGGPDTQYFGPGTRLTVL.

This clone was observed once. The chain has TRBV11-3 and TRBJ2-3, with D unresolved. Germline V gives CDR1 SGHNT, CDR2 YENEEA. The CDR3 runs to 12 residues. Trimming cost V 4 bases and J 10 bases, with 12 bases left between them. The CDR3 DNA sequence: TGTGCCAGCAGCTCACCCCCAGGCTCGCAGTATTTT. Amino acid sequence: CASSSPPGSQYF.

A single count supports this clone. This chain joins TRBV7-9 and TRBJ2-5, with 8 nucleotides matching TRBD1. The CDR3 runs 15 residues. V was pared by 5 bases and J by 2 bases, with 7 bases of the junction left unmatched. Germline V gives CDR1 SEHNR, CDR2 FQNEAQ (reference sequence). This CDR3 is CASSGSGTGQETQYF. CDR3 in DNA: TGTGCCAGCAGCGGTTCCGGGACAGGACAAGAGACCCAGTACTTC. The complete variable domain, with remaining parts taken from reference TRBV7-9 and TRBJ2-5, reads DTGVSQNPRHKITKRGQNVTFRCDPISEHNRLYWYRQTLGQGPEFLTYFQNEAQLEKSRLLSDRFSAERPKGSFSTLEIQRTEQGDSAMYLCASSGSGTGQETQYFGPGTRLLVL.

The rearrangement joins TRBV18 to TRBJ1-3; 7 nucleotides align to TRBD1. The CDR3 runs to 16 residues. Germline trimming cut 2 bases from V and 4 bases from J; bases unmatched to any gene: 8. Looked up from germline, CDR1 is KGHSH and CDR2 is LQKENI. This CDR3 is CASSPTKTGVGNTIYF. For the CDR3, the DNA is TGTGCCAGCTCACCAACAAAAACAGGGGTCGGAAACACCATATATTTT.

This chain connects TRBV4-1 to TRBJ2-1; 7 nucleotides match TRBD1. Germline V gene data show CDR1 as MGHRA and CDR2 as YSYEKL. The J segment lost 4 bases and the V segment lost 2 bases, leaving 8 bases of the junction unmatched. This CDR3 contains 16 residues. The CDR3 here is CASSQPPGTVYNEQFF. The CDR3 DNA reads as TGCGCCAGCAGCCAACCCCCCGGGACAGTTTACAATGAGCAGTTCTTC.

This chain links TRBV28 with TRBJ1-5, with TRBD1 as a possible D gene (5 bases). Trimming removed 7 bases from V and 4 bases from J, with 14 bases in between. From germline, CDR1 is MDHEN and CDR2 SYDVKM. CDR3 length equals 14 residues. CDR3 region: CASKTGEVNQPQHF. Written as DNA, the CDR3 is TGTGCCAGCAAAACGGGGGAAGTGAATCAGCCCCAGCATTTT.

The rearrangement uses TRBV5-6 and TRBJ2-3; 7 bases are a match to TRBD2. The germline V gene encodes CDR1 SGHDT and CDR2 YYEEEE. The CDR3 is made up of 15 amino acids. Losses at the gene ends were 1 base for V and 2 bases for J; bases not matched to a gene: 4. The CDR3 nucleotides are TGTGCCAGCAGCTTGTTTGCGGGGGACACAGATACGCAGTATTTT. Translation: CASSLFAGDTDTQYF. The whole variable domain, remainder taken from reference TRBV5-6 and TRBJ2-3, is DAGVTQSPTHLIKTRGQQVTLRCSPKSGHDTVSWYQQALGQGPQFIFQYYEEEERQRGNFPDRFSGHQFPNYSSELNVNALLLGDSALYLCASSLFAGDTDTQYFGPGTRLTVL.

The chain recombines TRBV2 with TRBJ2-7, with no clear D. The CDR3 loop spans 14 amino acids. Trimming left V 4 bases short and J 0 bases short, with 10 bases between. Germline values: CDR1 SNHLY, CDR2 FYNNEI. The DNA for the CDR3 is TGTGCCAGCAGTGCGGTCACTAACTCCTACGAGCAGTACTTC. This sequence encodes CASSAVTNSYEQYF.

CDR3: CASSQVGQINEKLFF. CDR3 DNA: TGTGCCAGCAGCCAAGTAGGACAGATTAATGAAAAACTGTTTTTT. The genes are TRBV4-2 and TRBJ1-4; D might be TRBD1 (6 bases). The germline V gene encodes CDR1 LGHNA and CDR2 YNFKEQ. This CDR3 has 15 amino acids. Trimming stripped 1 base from V and 4 bases from J, with 10 bases between.

CDR3 DNA: TGTGCCAGCAGTGAGGGGGGATTTTGGGACACCGGGGAGCTGTTTTTT. It yields the protein CASSEGGFWDTGELFF. The genes are TRBV6-1 and TRBJ2-2; the D gene is possibly TRBD2 (6 bases). V was shortened by 3 bases and J by 3 bases, with 14 bases between the two germline ends. Germline CDR1 and CDR2: MNHNS and SASEGT. The CDR3 covers 16 residues.

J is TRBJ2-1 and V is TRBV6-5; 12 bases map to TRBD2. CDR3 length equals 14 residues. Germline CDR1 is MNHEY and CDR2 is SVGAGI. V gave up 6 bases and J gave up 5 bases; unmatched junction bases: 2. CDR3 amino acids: CASSSSGGDNEQFF. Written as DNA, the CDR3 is TGTGCCAGCAGCTCTAGCGGGGGGGACAATGAGCAGTTCTTC.

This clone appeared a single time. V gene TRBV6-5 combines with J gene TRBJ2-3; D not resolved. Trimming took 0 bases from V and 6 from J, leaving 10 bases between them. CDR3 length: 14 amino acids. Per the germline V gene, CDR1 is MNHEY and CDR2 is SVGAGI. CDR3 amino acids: CASSYSSQRDTQYF. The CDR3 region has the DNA TGTGCCAGCAGTTACTCTTCCCAACGGGATACGCAGTATTTT.

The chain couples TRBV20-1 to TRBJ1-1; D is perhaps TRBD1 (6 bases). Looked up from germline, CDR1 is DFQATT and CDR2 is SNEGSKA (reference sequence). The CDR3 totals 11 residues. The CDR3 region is CVPLKGGEAFF. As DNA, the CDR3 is TGCGTGCCCTTAAAGGGGGGGGAAGCTTTCTTT.

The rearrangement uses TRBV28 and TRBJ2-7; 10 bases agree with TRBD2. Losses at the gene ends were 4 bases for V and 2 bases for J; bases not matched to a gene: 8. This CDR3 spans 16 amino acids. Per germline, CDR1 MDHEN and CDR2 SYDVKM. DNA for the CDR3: TGTGCCAGCAGTTCTACCGGACTAGCGGCCCCCTACGAGCAGTACTTC. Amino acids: CASSSTGLAAPYEQYF.

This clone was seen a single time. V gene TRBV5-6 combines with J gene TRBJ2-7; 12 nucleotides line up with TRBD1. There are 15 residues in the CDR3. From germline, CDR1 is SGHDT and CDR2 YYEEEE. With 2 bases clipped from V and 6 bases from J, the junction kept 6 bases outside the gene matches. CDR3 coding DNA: TGTGCCAGCAGCTTCCCCGGGACAGGGGGCGGCGAGCAGTACTTC. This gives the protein CASSFPGTGGGEQYF.

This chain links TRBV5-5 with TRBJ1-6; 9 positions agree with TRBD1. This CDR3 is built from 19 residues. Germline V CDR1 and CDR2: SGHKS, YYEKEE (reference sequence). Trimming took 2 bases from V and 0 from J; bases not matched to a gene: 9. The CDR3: CASSFRDRALHSYNSPLHF. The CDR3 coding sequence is TGTGCCAGCAGCTTCCGGGACAGGGCTCTTCACTCCTATAATTCACCCCTCCACTTT.

The CDR3 region is CASSRPRGGPRREQYF. CDR3 nucleotides: TGTGCCAGCAGCAGGCCACGGGGAGGACCTCGACGTGAGCAGTACTTC. The genes are TRBV21-1 and TRBJ2-7; TRBD2 reflects the table's D call only, with no check against the DNA. TRBV21-1 is described as a pseudogene. The CDR3 totals 16 residues.

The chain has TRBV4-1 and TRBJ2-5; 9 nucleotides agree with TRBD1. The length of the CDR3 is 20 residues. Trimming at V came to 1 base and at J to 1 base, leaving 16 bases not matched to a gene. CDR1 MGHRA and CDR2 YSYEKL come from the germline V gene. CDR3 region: CASSQVSDSGTGSFQETQYF. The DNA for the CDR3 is TGCGCCAGCAGCCAAGTAAGCGACTCCGGGACAGGGTCCTTCCAAGAGACCCAGTACTTC.

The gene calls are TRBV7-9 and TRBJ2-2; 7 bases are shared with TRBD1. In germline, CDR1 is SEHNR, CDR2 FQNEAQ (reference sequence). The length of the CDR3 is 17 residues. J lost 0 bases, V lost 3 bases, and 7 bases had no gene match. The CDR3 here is CASSFEQGQTNTGELFF. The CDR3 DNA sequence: TGTGCCAGCAGCTTTGAGCAGGGACAGACGAACACCGGGGAGCTGTTTTTT.

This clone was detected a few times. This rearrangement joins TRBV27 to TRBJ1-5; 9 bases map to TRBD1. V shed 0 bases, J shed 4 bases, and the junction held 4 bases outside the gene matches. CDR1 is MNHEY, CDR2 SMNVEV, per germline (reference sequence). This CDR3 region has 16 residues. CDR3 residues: CASSLSMTGGNQPQHF. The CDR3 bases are TGTGCCAGCAGTTTATCGATGACAGGGGGAAATCAGCCCCAGCATTTT.

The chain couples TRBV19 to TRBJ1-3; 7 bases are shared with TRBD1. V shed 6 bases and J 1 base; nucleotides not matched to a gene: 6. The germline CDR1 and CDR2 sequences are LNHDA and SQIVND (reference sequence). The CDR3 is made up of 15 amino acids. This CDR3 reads CASSGQVTSGNTIYF. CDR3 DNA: TGTGCCAGTAGCGGACAGGTGACTTCTGGAAACACCATATATTTT.

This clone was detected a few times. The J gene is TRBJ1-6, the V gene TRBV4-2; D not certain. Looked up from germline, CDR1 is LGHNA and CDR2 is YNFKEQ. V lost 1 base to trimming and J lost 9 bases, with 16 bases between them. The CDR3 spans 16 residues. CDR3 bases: TGTGCCAGCAGCCAAGTACGGGGAGTGTACGGTTCACCCCTCCACTTT. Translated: CASSQVRGVYGSPLHF.

The CDR3 DNA sequence: TGTGCTAGTGGTCTAAATGCAGGGGTGAGCACTGAAGCTTTCTTT. The encoded protein is CASGLNAGVSTEAFF. This chain connects TRBV12-5 to TRBJ1-1; a possible D gene is TRBD1 (6 bases). There are 15 residues in the CDR3. Germline V CDR1 and CDR2: LGHNT, FRNRAP. Trimming shortened V by 5 bases and J by 4 bases, and 17 bases separated the two germline ends.

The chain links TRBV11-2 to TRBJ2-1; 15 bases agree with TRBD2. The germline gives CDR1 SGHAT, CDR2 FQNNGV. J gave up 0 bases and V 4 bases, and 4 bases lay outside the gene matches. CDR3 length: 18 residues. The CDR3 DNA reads TGTGCCAGCAGCTCGGGACTAGCGGGGGGCTCCTCCTACAATGAGCAGTTCTTC. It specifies CASSSGLAGGSSYNEQFF.

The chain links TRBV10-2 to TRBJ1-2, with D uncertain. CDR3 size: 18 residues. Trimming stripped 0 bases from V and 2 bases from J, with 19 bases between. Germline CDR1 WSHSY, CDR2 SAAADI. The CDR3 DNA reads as TGCGCCAGCAGTGAGTCATTGTGGGGTCGCCAGCGGAACTATGGCTACACCTTC. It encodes CASSESLWGRQRNYGYTF.

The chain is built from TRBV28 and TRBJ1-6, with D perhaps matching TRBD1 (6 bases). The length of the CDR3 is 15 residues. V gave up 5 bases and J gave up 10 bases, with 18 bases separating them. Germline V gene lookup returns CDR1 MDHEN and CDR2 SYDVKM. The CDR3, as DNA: TGTGCCAGCAGTCCGACCGACAGGCAGGGCTCACCCCTCCACTTT. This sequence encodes CASSPTDRQGSPLHF.